These 22 T cell receptor beta chains share one sample of origin, sequenced in a study of CD8 T cells in Susac syndrome. Reverse transcription of roughly 0.5 to 1 ug RNA was carried out with random hexamers. TCRdb processed the immunoSEQ multiplex PCR reads anew with MiXCR; each CDR3 protein has one entry. Here the sample spans about 120,000 distinct CDR3 sequences, around 94% being singletons. The sequencing input was CD8+ T cells from PBMCs. The receptors stem from a human donor with Susac syndrome.

The chain couples TRBV7-9 to TRBJ2-1, with 8 bases that match TRBD2. CDR1 and CDR2 from the germline V gene are SEHNR and FQNEAQ (reference sequence). With V trimmed by 5 bases and J by 2 bases, 11 bases remained unmatched. CDR3 size: 17 residues. CDR3 amino acids: CASSLPRGDPTYNEQFF. The CDR3 DNA reads TGTGCCAGCAGCCTACCGCGGGGGGATCCGACCTACAATGAGCAGTTCTTC.

V is TRBV2 and J is TRBJ1-1; D not certain. The CDR3 is 16 residues long. V was cut by 1 base and J by 0 bases, with 12 bases left in between. CDR1 is SNHLY and CDR2 is FYNNEI in the germline V gene. CDR3 amino acids: CASSEGIMGVNTEAFF. CDR3 DNA: TGTGCCAGCAGTGAAGGGATCATGGGAGTGAACACTGAAGCTTTCTTT.

The V gene is TRBV20-1, the J gene TRBJ1-1; tentative D call: TRBD1 (5 bases). This CDR3 is built from 14 residues. The germline V and J ends were trimmed by 5 bases and 0 bases, with 13 bases remaining between them. CDR1 and CDR2 (germline): DFQATT, SNEGSKA (reference sequence). The CDR3 nucleotides read TGCAGTGCTCAAGGGGCCGGATTGAACACTGAAGCTTTCTTT. This gives the protein CSAQGAGLNTEAFF.

This clonotype appeared once. This chain connects TRBV29-1 to TRBJ2-7, with D perhaps TRBD2 (7 bases). Germline loops: CDR1 SQVTM, CDR2 ANQGSEA. The CDR3 spans 13 residues. V lost 7 bases to trimming and J lost 2 bases, with 15 bases between them. CDR3 nucleotides: TGCAGCGCGAGAGGGGGGGACACCTACGAGCAGTACTTC. This sequence encodes CSARGGDTYEQYF.

The rearrangement uses TRBV20-1 and TRBJ1-2; D ambiguous. This CDR3 comprises 10 residues. Germline CDR1 DFQATT, CDR2 SNEGSKA (reference sequence). V gave up 1 base and J gave up 8 bases, with 5 bases separating them. The CDR3 coding sequence is TGCAGTGCTAGAGGAACAGGCTACACCTTC. Amino acids: CSARGTGYTF.

V is TRBV6-6 and J is TRBJ2-7; possibly TRBD2 for D (6 bases). The ends were cut back, 5 bases at V and 5 bases at J, with 16 bases in the middle. The CDR3 covers 14 residues. In germline, CDR1 is MNHNY, CDR2 SVGAGI (reference sequence). The DNA of the CDR3 is TGTGCCAGCAGTGCAGGTCGGGGGAGCAACGAGCAGTACTTC. This translates into CASSAGRGSNEQYF.

This clonotype was seen only once. The chain is built from TRBV29-1 and TRBJ2-7; TRBD1 agrees at 8 bases. Germline CDR1 and CDR2: SQVTM and ANQGSEA. The CDR3 runs to 14 residues. V was clipped by 3 bases and J by 6 bases; unmatched bases: 10. CDR3 region: CSVDLYGQGAEQYF. In DNA, the CDR3 is TGCAGCGTTGATTTATACGGACAGGGAGCCGAGCAGTACTTC.

The chain carries TRBV12-3 or TRBV12-4 and TRBJ2-2; D is perhaps TRBD1 (6 bases). Deletions cut 6 bases from V and 6 bases from J, with 17 bases between. The CDR3 extends over 15 amino acids. In DNA form, the CDR3 reads TGTGCCAGCAGGAGCCGGGACACCCTGGCCGGGGAGCTGTTTTTT. Translated, it gives CASRSRDTLAGELFF.

The V call is TRBV15, the J call TRBJ1-4; possible D gene TRBD1, 5 bases. CDR1 and CDR2 (germline): LNHNV, YYDKDF (reference sequence). The CDR3 length is 13 residues. V was trimmed by 5 bases and J by 8 bases, leaving 12 bases between them. The CDR3 region has the DNA TGTGCCACCAGCGGTCAGGGTTGGGAAAAACTGTTTTTT. This codes for CATSGQGWEKLFF.

The CDR3 region has the DNA TGCGCCAGCAGCCAGGCCCGGGACTACGACTACGAGCAGTACTTC. Protein product: CASSQARDYDYEQYF. The V and J genes are TRBV4-1 and TRBJ2-7; TRBD2 agrees at 7 bases. The junction had 8 bases not matched to a gene; V was cut back by 3 bases and J by 3 bases. CDR1 is MGHRA and CDR2 is YSYEKL in the germline V gene. The CDR3 has 15 residues.

The V call is TRBV7-3, the J call TRBJ1-5; possible D gene TRBD1, 5 bases. This CDR3 has 14 amino acids. Germline CDR1 reads SGHTA; CDR2 reads FQGTGA. V was shortened by 7 bases and J by 1 base, with 11 bases between the two germline ends. The CDR3, as DNA: TGTGCCAGCACCCCCGGGGACAGCAATCAGCCCCAGCATTTT. As protein: CASTPGDSNQPQHF.

This chain connects TRBV30 to TRBJ1-2, with TRBD1 as a possible D gene (5 bases). The CDR3 contains 14 residues. Trimming removed 2 bases at V and 8 bases at J, with 18 bases between. CDR1 GTSNPN and CDR2 SVGIG come from the germline V gene (reference sequence). The CDR3 sequence is CAWSTLPGGDGYTF. Written as DNA, the CDR3 is TGTGCCTGGAGTACCCTCCCGGGGGGTGACGGCTACACCTTC. Supplemented by reference TRBV30 and TRBJ1-2, the full variable domain reads SQTIHQWPATLVQPVGSPLSLECTVEGTSNPNLYWYRQAAGRGLQLLFYSVGIGQISSEVPQNLSASRPQDRQFILSSKKLLLSDSGFYLCAWSTLPGGDGYTFGSGTRLTVV.

The chain has TRBV6-1 and TRBJ1-5, with D unclear. The germline V and J ends were trimmed by 3 bases and 2 bases, with 8 bases remaining between them. Germline loops: CDR1 MNHNS, CDR2 SASEGT. This CDR3 comprises 14 residues. CDR3 residues: CASSERQGNQPQHF. The CDR3 DNA is TGTGCCAGCAGTGAGCGGCAGGGCAATCAGCCCCAGCATTTT.

The V gene is TRBV3-1, the J gene TRBJ2-5, with D perhaps matching TRBD1 or TRBD2 (5 bases each). V was cut by 2 bases and J by 2 bases, with 9 bases left in between. The germline CDR1 and CDR2 sequences are LGHDT and YNNKEL (reference sequence). The CDR3 spans 14 residues. Here the CDR3 DNA reads TGTGCCAGCAGCCAACAGGGACCGCAAGAGACCCAGTACTTC. Its protein is CASSQQGPQETQYF.

The chain carries TRBV20-1 and TRBJ2-7; D may correspond to TRBD1 or TRBD2 (5 bases each). Trimming left V 3 bases short and J 2 bases short, with 14 bases between. The CDR3 length is 14 residues. Germline V gene data show CDR1 as DFQATT and CDR2 as SNEGSKA (reference sequence). The DNA of the CDR3 is TGCAGTGCTAGGACCCGGGACGGTCCCTACGAGCAGTACTTC. This encodes CSARTRDGPYEQYF.

CDR3 sequence: CASSLDRGETQYF. In nucleotides, the CDR3 is TGTGCCAGCAGTTTAGATAGGGGAGAGACCCAGTACTTC. The chain is built from TRBV27 and TRBJ2-5, with a tentative D call TRBD1 (5 bases). This CDR3 is 13 amino acids long. Per germline, CDR1 MNHEY and CDR2 SMNVEV (reference sequence). Trimming left V 2 bases short and J 4 bases short, with 8 bases between.

The CDR3 sequence is CATSRDRNTGELFF. DNA for the CDR3: TGTGCCACCAGCAGAGATAGGAACACCGGGGAGCTGTTTTTT. The V gene is TRBV15, the J gene TRBJ2-2, with D uncertain. Germline assignment: CDR1 LNHNV and CDR2 YYDKDF (reference sequence). The CDR3 sequence is 14 residues long. V lost 0 bases, J lost 1 base, and 3 bases lay in between.

This chain joins TRBV20-1 and TRBJ2-1; the match to TRBD2 covers 9 bases. The CDR3 covers 15 residues. Germline trimming cut 6 bases from V and 2 bases from J; bases unmatched to any gene: 8. Germline-derived CDR1 and CDR2 are DFQATT and SNEGSKA (reference sequence). The CDR3 sequence is CSAELAGDPYNEQFF. CDR3 coding DNA: TGCAGTGCCGAACTAGCGGGTGACCCCTACAATGAGCAGTTCTTC.

This clonotype was seen a single time. V is TRBV5-1 and J is TRBJ2-7, with 9 nucleotides matching TRBD2. Germline CDR1 is SGHRS and CDR2 is YFSETQ. After removal of 4 bases from V and 4 bases from J, the junction contained 6 bases not matched to a gene. The CDR3 has 14 residues. CDR3 amino acids: CASSISGGKYEQYF. As DNA, the CDR3 is TGCGCCAGCAGCATTAGCGGGGGAAAGTACGAGCAGTACTTC.

This chain connects TRBV9 to TRBJ2-3, with D perhaps TRBD2 (5 bases). V was trimmed by 4 bases and J by 2 bases, leaving 14 bases between them. Germline-derived CDR1 and CDR2 are SGDLS and YYNGEE. CDR3 length: 15 amino acids. CDR3 sequence: CASSFGADITDTQYF. In DNA, the CDR3 is TGTGCCAGCAGCTTCGGAGCGGATATCACAGATACGCAGTATTTT.

This clonotype was picked up one time. The chain recombines TRBV6-1 with TRBJ2-3; 9 nucleotides align to TRBD2. Germline V CDR1 and CDR2: MNHNS, SASEGT. The CDR3 sequence is 17 residues long. V gave up 0 bases and J gave up 2 bases; unmatched junction bases: 6. CDR3 loop: CASSEASAGGLTDTQYF. For the CDR3, the DNA is TGTGCCAGCAGTGAAGCGTCAGCGGGGGGCCTCACAGATACGCAGTATTTT.

The chain uses TRBV10-2 and TRBJ2-5; maybe TRBD1 (6 bases). The V gene lost 6 bases and the J gene lost 3 bases, with 20 bases spanning the gap. Germline CDR1 and CDR2: WSHSY and SAAADI. The CDR3 covers 16 residues. This CDR3 reads CASRGVATGAKETQYF. The CDR3 DNA reads TGCGCCAGCAGGGGCGTCGCGACAGGAGCTAAAGAGACCCAGTACTTC.